Listed here are 14 T cell receptor beta chains from one sample, sequenced in a study of T-cell memory formation after mild COVID-19. TCRdb ran MiXCR on the 5' RACE reads and lists one entry per CDR3 protein. The repertoire has hundreds of thousands of distinct CDR3 sequences, about a fifth of them found once; the top ten carry 7.5% to 9.5%. The specimen sequenced was PBMCs or a T cell subset sorted from them (not recorded which). The receptor source for this set is an adult woman who had mild COVID-19 (a few samples of this study predate the infection). Cell type and time point are not known.

The chain is built from TRBV7-9 and TRBJ2-3, with 10 nucleotides matching TRBD2. Germline-derived CDR1 and CDR2 are SEHNR and FQNEAQ (reference sequence). V lost 3 bases, J lost 6 bases, and 12 bases stayed unmatched. CDR3 length: 17 residues. The CDR3 sequence is CASSFGPSGGSGDTQYF. The CDR3, as DNA: TGTGCCAGCAGCTTTGGCCCTAGCGGGGGCAGTGGGGATACGCAGTATTTT.

This clonotype was seen more than once but under ten times. The genes are TRBV7-9 and TRBJ2-3; D may match TRBD1 or TRBD2 (6 bases each). The CDR3 has 16 amino acids. CDR1 is SEHNR and CDR2 is FQNEAQ in the germline V gene (reference sequence). Trimming pared 5 bases from V and 4 bases from J, leaving 19 bases between. The CDR3 protein is CASSLLGGGGADTQYF. Here the CDR3 DNA reads TGTGCCAGCAGCCTATTAGGAGGGGGTGGCGCAGATACGCAGTATTTT.

This clonotype was observed a handful of times. The rearrangement links TRBV28 to TRBJ1-1; D is undetermined. CDR1 MDHEN and CDR2 SYDVKM come from the germline V gene. The CDR3 loop spans 13 amino acids. Trimming cost V 8 bases and J 6 bases, with 16 bases left between them. The CDR3 DNA is TGTGCCAGCTGCCGGGGAGAAACGGCTGAAGCTTTCTTT. Residues: CASCRGETAEAFF. Combining the CDR3 with reference TRBV28 and TRBJ1-1 gives the whole variable domain DVKVTQSSRYLVKRTGEKVFLECVQDMDHENMFWYRQDPGLGLRLIYFSYDVKMKEKGDIPEGYSVSREKKERFSLILESASTNQTSMYLCASCRGETAEAFFGQGTRLTVV.

There are a few counts of this clonotype. The chain links TRBV5-1 to TRBJ2-1; D is uncertain. CDR1 and CDR2 from the germline V gene are SGHRS and YFSETQ. This CDR3 is built from 13 residues. Trimming pared 0 bases from V and 9 bases from J, leaving 10 bases between. The CDR3 sequence is CASSLGLVGEQFF. DNA of the CDR3: TGCGCCAGCAGCTTGGGCCTAGTCGGTGAGCAGTTCTTC.

This clonotype turned up a few times. The CDR3, as DNA: TGTGCCAGCAGCTTATACACGGGCATCGACGAAGCTTTCTTT. It yields the protein CASSLYTGIDEAFF. V is TRBV7-2 and J is TRBJ1-1, with unresolved D. The germline V and J ends were trimmed by 2 bases and 8 bases, with 15 bases remaining between them. From germline, CDR1 is SGHTA and CDR2 FQGNSA. The CDR3 spans 14 residues.

V usage is TRBV4-1 and J usage is TRBJ2-6, with TRBD1 matching 9 bases. Germline values: CDR1 MGHRA, CDR2 YSYEKL. The CDR3 consists of 19 residues. V was clipped by 1 base and J by 3 bases; unmatched bases: 10. This chain's CDR3 is CASSQARDRVHYGANVLTF. The CDR3 DNA follows: TGCGCCAGCAGCCAAGCTCGGGACAGGGTCCATTATGGGGCCAACGTCCTGACTTTC.

This clonotype was seen repeatedly, ten times or more. The chain is built from TRBV6-5 and TRBJ2-7; D may be TRBD1 or TRBD2 (5 bases each). The germline CDR1 and CDR2 sequences are MNHEY and SVGAGI. V was pared by 2 bases and J by 8 bases, with 16 bases between. The CDR3 loop spans 14 amino acids. CDR3 bases: TGTGCCAGCAGTTACGATCCCGGGGCGTACAAGCAGTACTTC. Encoded protein: CASSYDPGAYKQYF.

This chain joins TRBV4-2 and TRBJ1-1; no reliable D call. This CDR3 comprises 14 residues. Trimming cost V 4 bases and J 4 bases, with 13 bases left between them. Germline CDR1 reads LGHNA; CDR2 reads YNFKEQ. The CDR3 coding sequence is TGTGCCAGCAGCCCAGCCGAGGTAGGCACTGAAGCTTTCTTT. This sequence encodes CASSPAEVGTEAFF.

This clonotype occurred a few times. This chain connects TRBV10-3 to TRBJ1-5; maybe TRBD1 (5 bases). This CDR3 spans 14 amino acids. The germline gives CDR1 ENHRY, CDR2 SYGVKD. V lost 4 bases, J lost 2 bases, and 9 bases lay in between. CDR3 DNA sequence: TGTGCCATCAGTGCGGCGGGGGGCAATCAGCCCCAGCATTTT. Encoded protein: CAISAAGGNQPQHF.

In this sample, this clonotype turned up a few times. This chain joins TRBV11-3 and TRBJ2-7; 7 bases map to TRBD1. V lost 5 bases to trimming and J lost 6 bases; unmatched junction nucleotides: 4. The CDR3 runs 12 residues. Germline assignment: CDR1 SGHNT and CDR2 YENEEA. CDR3 nucleotide sequence: TGTGCCAGCAGCGTTCCAGGGGGCGAGCAGTACTTC. Translation: CASSVPGGEQYF.

There are many counts of this clonotype. The chain couples TRBV4-3 to TRBJ2-7; D is undetermined. The CDR3 length is 13 residues. V was cut by 4 bases and J by 4 bases, with 11 bases left in between. CDR1 and CDR2 (germline): LGHNA, YSLEER. CDR3 nucleotides: TGCGCCAGCAGCCCCTCGGTGGGATACGAGCAGTACTTC. As protein: CASSPSVGYEQYF.

The rearrangement uses TRBV2 and TRBJ2-3, with 7 bases aligning to TRBD2. The J segment lost 3 bases and the V segment lost 7 bases, leaving 16 bases of the junction unmatched. Germline V gene data show CDR1 as SNHLY and CDR2 as FYNNEI. This CDR3 has 17 amino acids. The CDR3 DNA sequence: TGTGCCAGCATCCTTCCCTCAAGCCTAGCGGTAACAGATACGCAGTATTTT. Protein product: CASILPSSLAVTDTQYF. Combining the CDR3 with reference TRBV2 and TRBJ2-3 gives the whole variable domain EPEVTQTPSHQVTQMGQEVILRCVPISNHLYFYWYRQILGQKVEFLVSFYNNEISEKSEIFDDQFSVERPDGSNFTLKIRSTKLEDSAMYFCASILPSSLAVTDTQYFGPGTRLTVL.

This sequence joins TRBV30 and TRBJ2-7; 8 bases line up with TRBD2. Trimming cost V 1 base and J 3 bases; bases outside gene matches: 2. The CDR3 spans 13 residues. The germline gives CDR1 GTSNPN, CDR2 SVGIG (reference sequence). The CDR3 loop is CAWSAGGNYEQYF. CDR3 in DNA: TGTGCCTGGAGTGCGGGGGGGAACTACGAGCAGTACTTC.

V usage is TRBV6-2 or TRBV6-3 and J usage is TRBJ1-4, with 8 bases aligning to TRBD1. This CDR3 spans 17 amino acids. The V gene's germline CDR1 is MNHEY and CDR2 SVGEGT. The V and J ends lost 4 bases and 0 bases, in that order; junction bases with no gene match: 7. The CDR3 nucleotides are TGTGCCAGCAGTTTCCCACGGGACAGGTCAACTAATGAAAAACTGTTTTTT. The encoded protein is CASSFPRDRSTNEKLFF.